This TCR beta chain is from a study of response to subunit inactivated influenza vaccine. This clonotype was detected only a few times. Trimming took 3 bases from V and 10 from J, leaving 10 bases between them. The germline V gene has CDR1 DFQATT and CDR2 SNEGSKA (reference sequence). The CDR3 is 12 residues long. TCRdb called the RT-PCR reads again in MiXCR, with one record for every CDR3 protein. The table shows hundreds of thousands of distinct CDR3 sequences, with 10% to 12% occurring only once. The same sample was also used in a study of T cells expressing NK-cell markers. That study adds: As the method of synthesis, 5'RACE template switching with UMIs yielded TCR beta cDNA.

The sequence was obtained from a man aged 50 to 59 who received an inactivated influenza vaccine. The rearrangement links TRBV20-1 to TRBJ1-6; D gene unclear. The sample was PBMCs from blood, taken on the day of vaccination. CDR3 DNA sequence: TGCAGTGCTAGCATCCCGAACTCACCCCTCCACTTT. It specifies CSASIPNSPLHF.